This TCR beta chain comes out of a study of blood T cell repertoires in COVID-19. Study in general: COVID-19 samples collected from the United States, Italy and Spain covered acute and convalescent phases. T cells, B-cell-depleted T cells, or PBMCs supplied cDNA or gDNA.

The sample holds a few counts of this clone. Original processing notes: It was from reference gene primer amplification that nucleated cell counts were estimated. The assay was immunoSEQ multiplex PCR, and TCRdb's table has in-frame clones only and misses some. V and J calls plus clone size are reproduced from that table; the DNA served to infer D and trimming. The data hold 55,000 to 80,000 clones, with 82% observed a single time. Trimming removed 7 bases at V and 1 base at J, with 10 bases between. The CDR3 runs to 13 residues. Germline V lookup: CDR1 MNHEY, CDR2 SVGAGI. This chain joins TRBV6-5 and TRBJ1-2, with D unresolved. Sequencing used peripheral blood. The receptor was isolated from a human donor in a cohort sampled during active COVID-19. In DNA form, the CDR3 reads TGTGCCAGCACCGAGTCGAATAACTATGGCTACACCTTC. Translating gives CASTESNNYGYTF.